These 26 T cell receptor beta chains were all obtained from the same sample, sequenced in a study of blood T cells in healthy people across ages. Then a second PCR, running about 6 to 12 cycles, was carried out with a sample-barcoded 5' primer and a J-beta primer mix. Each CDR3 protein gets one entry after TCRdb re-called the 5' RACE reads with MiXCR. The data show roughly 1.5 million distinct CDR3 sequences, with 42% seen just once and about 4% held by the top ten. The sample taken for sequencing was blood. The receptors stem from a woman aged 18 to 35 in good health.

The J gene is TRBJ2-5, the V gene TRBV4-2, with D hard to call. V was trimmed by 0 bases and J by 7 bases, leaving 18 bases between them. The CDR3 length is 16 residues. Per the germline V gene, CDR1 is LGHNA and CDR2 is YNFKEQ. The CDR3: CASSQDLSRASWTQYF. DNA of the CDR3: TGTGCCAGCAGCCAAGATCTAAGTAGGGCCTCGTGGACCCAGTACTTC.

V is TRBV20-1 and J is TRBJ2-3, with TRBD2 matching 15 bases. The length of the CDR3 is 16 residues. Losses at the gene ends were 0 bases for V and 5 bases for J; bases not matched to a gene: 3. Germline assignment: CDR1 DFQATT and CDR2 SNEGSKA (reference sequence). Here the CDR3 reads CSARDRTSGGVDTQYF. The CDR3 DNA follows: TGCAGTGCTAGAGACCGGACTAGCGGGGGGGTAGATACGCAGTATTTT.

This clonotype was seen a few times. The CDR3 DNA follows: TGCGCCAGCAGCCAAGAATTCTACAGGGGCACAGATACGCAGTATTTT. Translating it yields CASSQEFYRGTDTQYF. The chain carries TRBV4-3 and TRBJ2-3, with D perhaps matching TRBD1 (6 bases). CDR3 length equals 16 residues. The germline V gene has CDR1 LGHNA and CDR2 YSLEER. The V end was cut by 0 bases, the J end by 1 base, with 11 bases between.

The chain employs TRBV7-2 and TRBJ1-5, with D tentatively TRBD1 (5 bases). The CDR3 is 16 residues long. The germline V gene encodes CDR1 SGHTA and CDR2 FQGNSA. V lost 5 bases, J lost 4 bases, and 18 bases lay in between. The CDR3: CASSPELGRRNQPQHF. The CDR3 region has the DNA TGTGCCAGCAGCCCTGAGCTGGGACGGCGGAATCAGCCCCAGCATTTT.

V usage is TRBV13 and J usage is TRBJ2-3; D is uncertain. V lost 3 bases and J lost 7, with 5 bases in between. Per germline, CDR1 PRHDT and CDR2 FYEKMQ (reference sequence). This CDR3 comprises 11 residues. CDR3 nucleotides: TGTGCCAGCAGCTTTAGCAATACGCAGTATTTT. Protein product: CASSFSNTQYF.

This clonotype was seen at least ten times. The rearrangement links TRBV20-1 to TRBJ2-7, with TRBD2 identical over 9 bases. The CDR3 runs 13 residues. Unmatched junction bases numbered 0, after V lost 1 base and J lost 2 bases. Germline loops: CDR1 DFQATT, CDR2 SNEGSKA (reference sequence). Written as DNA, the CDR3 is TGCAGTGCTAGAGGACTAGCGGCCTACGAGCAGTACTTC. Translation: CSARGLAAYEQYF.

The chain carries TRBV7-2 and TRBJ2-5; TRBD2 aligns across 12 bases. J was trimmed by 5 bases and V by 7 bases; bases with no gene match: 11. Germline lookup yields CDR1 SGHTA and CDR2 FQGNSA. The CDR3 has 16 amino acids. CDR3 residues: CASTLSLAGGLETQYF. The CDR3 DNA reads TGTGCCAGCACCCTCAGTCTAGCGGGGGGGCTCGAGACCCAGTACTTC.

This clonotype occurred a few times. The genes are TRBV29-1 and TRBJ1-1; D perhaps matches TRBD1 (5 bases). The V gene's germline CDR1 is SQVTM and CDR2 ANQGSEA. Trimming removed 8 bases from V and 0 bases from J, with 10 bases in between. This CDR3 comprises 12 residues. DNA of the CDR3: TGCAGCTCGGGACGTCTGAACACTGAAGCTTTCTTT. Its translation: CSSGRLNTEAFF.

The chain combines TRBV25-1 with TRBJ2-1; 12 bases align to TRBD1. CDR1 is MGHDK, CDR2 SYGVNS, per germline. With 3 bases clipped from V and 7 bases from J, the junction kept 10 bases outside the gene matches. The CDR3 contains 17 residues. CDR3 region: CASSEIRDRGPRNEQFF. CDR3 nucleotides: TGTGCCAGCAGTGAGATTCGGGACAGGGGGCCTCGTAATGAGCAGTTCTTC. Combining the CDR3 with reference TRBV25-1 and TRBJ2-1 gives the whole variable domain EADIYQTPRYLVIGTGKKITLECSQTMGHDKMYWYQQDPGMELHLIHYSYGVNSTEKGDLSSESTVSRIRTEHFPLTLESARPSHTSQYLCASSEIRDRGPRNEQFFGPGTRLTVL.

The chain couples TRBV4-3 to TRBJ2-7, with 7 nucleotides matching TRBD2. Per the germline V gene, CDR1 is LGHNA and CDR2 is YSLEER. Germline trimming cut 5 bases from V and 4 bases from J; bases unmatched to any gene: 11. This CDR3 has 15 amino acids. CDR3 amino acids: CASSYPAGELYEQYF. As DNA, the CDR3 is TGCGCCAGCAGCTACCCGGCGGGAGAATTGTACGAGCAGTACTTC.

This clonotype was picked up many times. This sequence joins TRBV2 and TRBJ1-2, with a possible D match to TRBD1 (6 bases). CDR1 and CDR2 from the germline V gene are SNHLY and FYNNEI. The CDR3 covers 14 residues. V shed 4 bases and J shed 8 bases, with 17 bases lying between them. CDR3 DNA: TGTGCCAGCAGTGTGGGGGGGACATTTGGAGGCTACACCTTC. Residues: CASSVGGTFGGYTF.

This clonotype was observed a single time. The genes are TRBV30 and TRBJ2-3; 12 bases fit TRBD2. This CDR3 comprises 15 residues. Germline CDR1 GTSNPN, CDR2 SVGIG (reference sequence). Unmatched junction bases numbered 8, after V lost 0 bases and J lost 10 bases. In nucleotides, the CDR3 is TGTGCCTGGAGTGTAGGGCTAGCGGGGGGGCCGGCGCAGTATTTT. Translated, it gives CAWSVGLAGGPAQYF.

The chain recombines TRBV11-2 with TRBJ1-1; 8 positions match TRBD1. Germline loops: CDR1 SGHAT, CDR2 FQNNGV. V shed 1 base and J 1 base; nucleotides not matched to a gene: 8. The CDR3 sequence is 17 residues long. The chain's CDR3 is CASSLVFGQGENTEAFF. CDR3 coding DNA: TGTGCCAGCAGCTTAGTTTTTGGACAGGGCGAGAACACTGAAGCTTTCTTT. Full variable domain (remainder filled in from reference TRBV11-2 and TRBJ1-1): EAGVAQSPRYKIIEKRQSVAFWCNPISGHATLYWYQQILGQGPKLLIQFQNNGVVDDSQLPKDRFSAERLKGVDSTLKIQPAKLEDSAVYLCASSLVFGQGENTEAFFGQGTRLTVV.

V gene TRBV6-5 combines with J gene TRBJ2-1, with 11 positions matching TRBD2. This CDR3 contains 16 residues. Trimming cost V 4 bases and J 3 bases; bases outside gene matches: 5. The germline V gene encodes CDR1 MNHEY and CDR2 SVGAGI. The CDR3 sequence is CASSFTGLAVYNEQFF. Written as DNA, the CDR3 is TGTGCCAGCAGTTTTACGGGACTAGCGGTCTACAATGAGCAGTTCTTC.

This chain joins TRBV10-3 and TRBJ2-4; maybe TRBD2 (6 bases). Judging by the DNA end, TRBJ2-7 fits better; the J call may be wrong. Germline-derived CDR1 and CDR2 are ENHRY and SYGVKD. CDR3 size: 11 residues. For the CDR3, the DNA is TGTGCCATCGGGACTGGCTACGAGCAGTACTTC. Amino acid sequence: CAIGTGYEQYF.

In this sample, this clonotype turned up a few times. The chain employs TRBV12-3 or TRBV12-4 and TRBJ2-3, with D tentatively TRBD2 (6 bases). The CDR3 is 16 residues long. Trimming took 4 bases from V and 1 from J, leaving 15 bases between them. The CDR3 bases are TGTGCCAGCAGTTCGGGACTGAGGGGACGCACAGATACGCAGTATTTT. Translated: CASSSGLRGRTDTQYF.

A few counts support this clonotype. The V call is TRBV2, the J call TRBJ1-2, with TRBD1 matching over 7 bases. The CDR3 loop spans 14 amino acids. Looked up from germline, CDR1 is SNHLY and CDR2 is FYNNEI. The V segment lost 7 bases and the J segment 4 bases; nucleotides outside the gene matches: 9. The CDR3 region is CASMEWDSSYGYTF. CDR3 DNA sequence: TGTGCCAGCATGGAGTGGGACAGCTCCTATGGCTACACCTTC. Combining the CDR3 with reference TRBV2 and TRBJ1-2 gives the whole variable domain EPEVTQTPSHQVTQMGQEVILRCVPISNHLYFYWYRQILGQKVEFLVSFYNNEISEKSEIFDDQFSVERPDGSNFTLKIRSTKLEDSAMYFCASMEWDSSYGYTFGSGTRLTVV.

This chain joins TRBV20-1 and TRBJ1-3; D gene ambiguous. Germline V gene sequence: CDR1 DFQATT, CDR2 SNEGSKA (reference sequence). This CDR3 spans 14 amino acids. V lost 4 bases, J lost 0 bases, and 10 bases lay in between. CDR3 loop: CSATDARSGNTIYF. The CDR3 DNA reads TGCAGTGCTACGGACGCCCGCTCTGGAAACACCATATATTTT.

The chain carries TRBV28 and TRBJ1-2; D remains ambiguous. Trimming removed 8 bases at V and 8 bases at J, with 15 bases between. Germline V gives CDR1 MDHEN, CDR2 SYDVKM. CDR3 size: 12 residues. For the CDR3, the DNA is TGTGCCAGCGGGCCTGTCGGCGGCGGCTACACCTTC. Residues: CASGPVGGGYTF.

V gene TRBV11-1 combines with J gene TRBJ2-5, with TRBD2 identical over 8 bases. This CDR3 is built from 14 residues. The germline V gene encodes CDR1 SGHAT and CDR2 FQDESV (reference sequence). Losses at the gene ends were 3 bases for V and 11 bases for J; bases not matched to a gene: 11. CDR3: CASSLGRLAGEQYF. CDR3 nucleotides: TGTGCCAGCAGCTTGGGTCGCCTAGCGGGTGAGCAGTACTTC.

The chain employs TRBV18 and TRBJ2-3; 9 bases fit TRBD2. After removal of 1 base from V and 1 base from J, the junction contained 15 bases not matched to a gene. In germline, CDR1 is KGHSH, CDR2 LQKENI. The length of the CDR3 is 20 residues. The CDR3 is CASSPQLVAGALDGTDTQYF. In DNA form, the CDR3 reads TGTGCCAGCTCACCACAGCTCGTAGCGGGAGCCCTAGATGGCACAGATACGCAGTATTTT. Using reference TRBV18 and TRBJ2-3 for the parts outside the CDR3, the full variable domain is NAGVMQNPRHLVRRRGQEARLRCSPMKGHSHVYWYRQLPEEGLKFMVYLQKENIIDESGMPKERFSAEFPKEGPSILRIQQVVRGDSAAYFCASSPQLVAGALDGTDTQYFGPGTRLTVL.

In its sample, this clonotype was seen a few times. The chain employs TRBV4-2 and TRBJ2-6; D gene unclear. The germline V gene encodes CDR1 LGHNA and CDR2 YNFKEQ. The CDR3 covers 15 residues. V shed 1 base and J shed 0 bases, with 4 bases lying between them. Written as DNA, the CDR3 is TGTGCCAGCAGCCAAGCGGTCTCTGGGGCCAACGTCCTGACTTTC. Translating gives CASSQAVSGANVLTF.

This clonotype was found once. This chain links TRBV14 with TRBJ2-7; 11 nucleotides line up with TRBD2. This CDR3 spans 15 amino acids. Germline CDR1 is SGHDN and CDR2 is FVKESK. Unmatched junction bases numbered 4, after V lost 6 bases and J lost 0 bases. Here the CDR3 DNA reads TGTGCCAGCAGTCGGGGACTAGCGGCCTCCTACGAGCAGTACTTC. Its translation: CASSRGLAASYEQYF.

This sequence joins TRBV20-1 and TRBJ2-1, with 8 bases that match TRBD1. The germline gives CDR1 DFQATT, CDR2 SNEGSKA (reference sequence). Unmatched junction bases numbered 5, after V lost 6 bases and J lost 7 bases. CDR3 length: 12 amino acids. The CDR3 loop is CSALTGVNEQFF. In DNA form, the CDR3 reads TGCAGTGCCTTGACAGGGGTAAATGAGCAGTTCTTC.

This clonotype has more than one count but fewer than ten. This chain uses TRBV20-1 with TRBJ1-1; no clear D. Germline lookup yields CDR1 DFQATT and CDR2 SNEGSKA (reference sequence). V shed 3 bases and J shed 3 bases, with 5 bases lying between them. The CDR3 length is 11 residues. CDR3 nucleotides: TGCAGTGCTAGGTCTCACACTGAAGCTTTCTTT. Encoded protein: CSARSHTEAFF.

This clonotype was counted only a few times. The chain carries TRBV4-3 and TRBJ1-2; D is uncertain. V was trimmed by 0 bases and J by 8 bases, leaving 16 bases between them. CDR1 LGHNA and CDR2 YSLEER come from the germline V gene. CDR3 size: 15 residues. The chain's CDR3 is CASSQDLLDQAGYTF. CDR3 sequence (DNA): TGCGCCAGCAGCCAAGATTTGTTGGACCAGGCAGGCTACACCTTC.